A single sample gave rise to the 14 T cell receptor beta chains below, sequenced in a study of blood T cell repertoires in COVID-19. Using immunoSEQ multiplex PCR, the repertoire was profiled, and TCRdb retains in-frame clones only, with some absent. The repertoire holds 300,000 to 400,000 clones, with about 86% as singletons. The sequenced material came from peripheral blood. The source is a man aged 25-40 years with active or convalescent COVID-19.

Only a few counts were recorded for this clone. The chain recombines TRBV6-5 with TRBJ1-4; D unresolved. CDR3 length: 15 amino acids. V was clipped by 6 bases and J by 0 bases, with 11 bases between them. Per the germline V gene, CDR1 is MNHEY and CDR2 is SVGAGI. As DNA, the CDR3 is TGTGCCAGCAGCGTTCTTTTCGCAACTAATGAAAAACTGTTTTTT. Translation: CASSVLFATNEKLFF.

In its sample, this clone was seen once. CDR3 DNA sequence: TGTGCCAGCAGTGTTAGCGGAAGTAATGAGCAGTTCTTC. Protein product: CASSVSGSNEQFF. The chain combines TRBV25-1 with TRBJ2-1; the D gene is possibly TRBD2 (6 bases). The CDR3 loop spans 13 amino acids. The germline CDR1 and CDR2 sequences are MGHDK and SYGVNS. Trimming cost V 4 bases and J 7 bases, with 11 bases left between them.

The chain links TRBV3-1 (or the pseudogene TRBV3-2) to TRBJ1-1; TRBD1 aligns across 7 bases. Germline V gene sequence: CDR1 LGHDT, CDR2 YNNKEL (reference sequence). The CDR3 is 16 amino acids. With 0 bases clipped from V and 4 bases from J, the junction kept 8 bases outside the gene matches. CDR3 sequence reads: CASSQERWTGFTEAFF. The CDR3 DNA follows: TGTGCCAGCAGCCAAGAGAGGTGGACAGGTTTCACTGAAGCTTTCTTT.

This clone turned up a few times. This rearrangement joins TRBV2 to TRBJ1-2, with 8 bases matching TRBD1. CDR1 SNHLY and CDR2 FYNNEI come from the germline V gene. After removal of 4 bases from V and 8 bases from J, the junction contained 6 bases not matched to a gene. The CDR3 sequence is 13 residues long. CDR3 protein: CASSGTGRDGYTF. CDR3 nucleotide sequence: TGTGCCAGCAGTGGGACAGGGCGGGACGGCTACACCTTC.

The gene calls are TRBV19 and TRBJ2-4; TRBD1 is a possible D gene (6 bases). The germline V gene has CDR1 LNHDA and CDR2 SQIVND (reference sequence). This CDR3 contains 14 residues. Trimming shortened V by 3 bases and J by 6 bases, and 12 bases separated the two germline ends. The DNA for the CDR3 is TGTGCCAGTAGTATTGGGGGCGGCAGAAACATTCAGTACTTC. Translating it yields CASSIGGGRNIQYF.

The rearrangement joins TRBV2 to TRBJ1-2; 9 bases fit TRBD1. The V gene's germline CDR1 is SNHLY and CDR2 FYNNEI. Trimming cost V 1 base and J 8 bases; bases outside gene matches: 5. The CDR3 has 14 amino acids. CDR3 sequence: CASSEVGQGRGYTF. DNA of the CDR3: TGTGCCAGCAGTGAAGTGGGACAGGGAAGGGGCTACACCTTC.

The chain combines TRBV2 with TRBJ1-4; D is ambiguous. Germline lookup yields CDR1 SNHLY and CDR2 FYNNEI. V shed 1 base and J shed 0 bases, with 3 bases lying between them. The CDR3 sequence is 14 residues long. CDR3: CASSEGATNEKLFF. In nucleotides, the CDR3 is TGTGCCAGCAGTGAAGGAGCAACTAATGAAAAACTGTTTTTT.

The genes are TRBV13 and TRBJ1-2; no reliable D call. Trimming took 5 bases from V and 4 from J, leaving 11 bases between them. Germline loops: CDR1 PRHDT, CDR2 FYEKMQ (reference sequence). The CDR3 runs 13 residues. Written as DNA, the CDR3 is TGTGCCAGCAGCCTTGCGGGGAGCTATGGCTACACCTTC. Amino acid sequence: CASSLAGSYGYTF. Full variable domain (rest looked up from reference TRBV13 and TRBJ1-2): AAGVIQSPRHLIKEKRETATLKCYPIPRHDTVYWYQQGPGQDPQFLISFYEKMQSDKGSIPDRFSAQQFSDYHSELNMSSLELGDSALYFCASSLAGSYGYTFGSGTRLTVV.

The gene calls are TRBV7-9 and TRBJ2-7, with 10 bases that match TRBD1. The CDR3 loop spans 18 amino acids. CDR1 and CDR2 from the germline V gene are SEHNR and FQNEAQ (reference sequence). The V segment lost 5 bases and the J segment 0 bases; nucleotides outside the gene matches: 13. The CDR3 sequence is CASSQPGQGTHNSYEQYF. DNA for the CDR3: TGTGCCAGCAGCCAACCGGGACAGGGGACACACAACTCCTACGAGCAGTACTTC. Supplemented by reference TRBV7-9 and TRBJ2-7, the full variable domain reads DTGVSQNPRHKITKRGQNVTFRCDPISEHNRLYWYRQTLGQGPEFLTYFQNEAQLEKSRLLSDRFSAERPKGSFSTLEIQRTEQGDSAMYLCASSQPGQGTHNSYEQYFGPGTRLTVT.

This rearrangement joins TRBV20-1 to TRBJ2-1, with D possibly matching TRBD2 (5 bases). The CDR3 contains 11 residues. Per germline, CDR1 DFQATT and CDR2 SNEGSKA (reference sequence). V was pared by 1 base and J by 9 bases, with 7 bases between. The CDR3 is CSARVGVEQFF. CDR3 DNA sequence: TGCAGTGCTAGAGTCGGGGTTGAGCAGTTCTTC.

This clone was seen a few times. This rearrangement joins TRBV5-4 to TRBJ1-6, with D unresolved. Germline V gene sequence: CDR1 SGHNT, CDR2 YYREEE (reference sequence). Trimming took off 2 bases at V and 6 bases at J, with 9 bases between the two ends. The CDR3 is made up of 14 amino acids. This chain's CDR3 is CASSFHAVNSPLHF. CDR3 sequence (DNA): TGTGCCAGCAGCTTTCATGCAGTTAATTCACCCCTCCACTTT.

V gene TRBV7-8 combines with J gene TRBJ1-5; D ambiguous. Germline V gene sequence: CDR1 SGHVS, CDR2 FQNEAQ. V lost 1 base, J lost 7 bases, and 17 bases lay in between. The CDR3 is 16 amino acids. The CDR3 bases are TGTGCCAGCAGCTTAGGTCCAGTCATAATGAAGCAGCCCCAGCATTTT. It encodes CASSLGPVIMKQPQHF.

The chain carries TRBV19 and TRBJ1-5, with TRBD1 as a possible D gene (5 bases). Trimming removed 2 bases at V and 4 bases at J, with 15 bases between. CDR1 is LNHDA and CDR2 is SQIVND in the germline V gene (reference sequence). The CDR3 loop spans 16 amino acids. CDR3 residues: CASSIIETAINQPQHF. CDR3 bases: TGTGCCAGTAGTATAATTGAGACAGCGATTAATCAGCCCCAGCATTTT.

This clone came up a few times. The chain joins TRBV30 to TRBJ2-7; a weak D match, TRBD2 (5 bases). Deletions cut 3 bases from V and 5 bases from J, with 8 bases between. CDR3 size: 11 residues. Germline V gene sequence: CDR1 GTSNPN, CDR2 SVGIG (reference sequence). The CDR3 DNA is TGTGCCTGGAGGGAGGTGGACGAGCAGTACTTC. Protein sequence: CAWREVDEQYF.